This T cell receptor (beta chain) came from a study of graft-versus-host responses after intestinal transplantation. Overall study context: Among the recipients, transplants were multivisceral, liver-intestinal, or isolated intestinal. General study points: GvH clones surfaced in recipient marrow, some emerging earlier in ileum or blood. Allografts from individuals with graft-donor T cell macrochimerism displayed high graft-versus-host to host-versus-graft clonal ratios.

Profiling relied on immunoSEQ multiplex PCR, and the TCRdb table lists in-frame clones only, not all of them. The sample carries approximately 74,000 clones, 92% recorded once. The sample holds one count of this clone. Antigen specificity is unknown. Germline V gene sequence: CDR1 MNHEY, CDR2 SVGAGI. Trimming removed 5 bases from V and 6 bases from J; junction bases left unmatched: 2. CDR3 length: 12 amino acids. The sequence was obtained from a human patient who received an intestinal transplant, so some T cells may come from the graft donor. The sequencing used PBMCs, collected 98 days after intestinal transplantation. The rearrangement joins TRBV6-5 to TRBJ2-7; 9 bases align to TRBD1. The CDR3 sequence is CASSEGQGEQYF. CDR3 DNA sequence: TGTGCCAGCAGTGAGGGACAGGGCGAGCAGTACTTC.